This T cell receptor (beta chain) is from a study of spatial heterogeneity in lung cancer. The overall study: Available follow-up PBMC samples, collected a median of roughly 2 years post-resection, were sequenced.

Noted time point: blood at routine non-recurrence follow-up after resection. Tumor, nontumor lung or frozen PBMC supplied whole RNA, sequenced without sorting. This clonotype was seen repeatedly, ten times or more. TCRdb recomputed calls from the 5' RACE reads with MiXCR, one row per CDR3 protein. The sample has about 26,000 distinct CDR3 sequences; around 5.9% are singletons. V lost 6 bases, J lost 0 bases, and 8 bases lay in between. The germline V gene encodes CDR1 SGHNT and CDR2 YENEEA. The length of the CDR3 is 13 residues. The origin of this receptor is a male donor with early-stage non-small cell lung cancer. This chain links TRBV11-3 with TRBJ1-1, with D unclear. The sequencing here drew on PBMCs, taken at follow-up. CDR3 loop: CASSFPMNTEAFF. CDR3 sequence (DNA): TGTGCCAGCAGTTTTCCCATGAACACTGAAGCTTTCTTT.